Following are 26 T cell receptor beta chains from one sample sequenced in a study of control samples from healthy donors and cancer patients. Sequencing used immunoSEQ multiplex PCR; TCRdb keeps in-frame clones, though not all of them. The sample has roughly 100,000 clones; approximately 90% are singletons. Sequenced: blood. The receptors come from a woman between 18 and 30 years old in good health.

The chain has TRBV6-2 or TRBV6-3 and TRBJ1-1; D not resolved. CDR3 length: 14 residues. With 5 bases removed from V and 1 base from J, the gap between germline ends came to 11 bases. Germline V gene lookup returns CDR1 MNHEY and CDR2 SVGEGT. In nucleotides, the CDR3 is TGTGCCAGCAGTACACCGTCCCGGAACACTGAAGCTTTCTTT. It encodes CASSTPSRNTEAFF.

The chain has TRBV5-8 and TRBJ1-2, with 9 bases lining up with TRBD1. The germline gives CDR1 SGHTS, CDR2 YDEGEE. The CDR3 length is 17 residues. V shed 5 bases and J 6 bases; nucleotides not matched to a gene: 17. This CDR3 reads CASSFPRAGTGYDGYTF. As DNA, the CDR3 is TGTGCCAGCAGTTTTCCTCGGGCCGGGACAGGGTACGATGGCTACACCTTC.

This clone was detected once. The chain recombines TRBV28 with TRBJ1-5, with D unclear. Trimming shortened V by 6 bases and J by 4 bases, and 13 bases separated the two germline ends. The CDR3 covers 14 residues. Germline assignment: CDR1 MDHEN and CDR2 SYDVKM. The DNA for the CDR3 is TGTGCCAGCAGGTCCTACAGCGGGAATCAGCCCCAGCATTTT. This sequence encodes CASRSYSGNQPQHF.

In its sample, this clone ranks as medium-sized (0.01 to 0.1%). The chain combines TRBV30 with TRBJ2-2, with TRBD2 identical over 13 bases. The CDR3 has 15 residues. Trimming at V came to 3 bases and at J to 3 bases, leaving 1 base not matched to a gene. Germline loops: CDR1 GTSNPN, CDR2 SVGIG (reference sequence). CDR3 sequence: CAWRTSGRDTGELFF. The CDR3 bases are TGTGCCTGGAGAACTAGCGGGAGGGACACCGGGGAGCTGTTTTTT.

The chain recombines TRBV5-6 with TRBJ1-1; no firm D call. Germline values: CDR1 SGHDT, CDR2 YYEEEE. This CDR3 has 12 amino acids. V was cut by 5 bases and J by 3 bases, with 8 bases left in between. Here the CDR3 reads CASRTDYTEAFF. DNA of the CDR3: TGTGCCAGCAGAACTGACTACACTGAAGCTTTCTTT.

J is TRBJ1-1 and V is TRBV12-5, with 8 bases fitting TRBD1. The CDR3 is 13 residues long. Per germline, CDR1 LGHNT and CDR2 FRNRAP. V lost 7 bases and J lost 7; bases outside the gene matches: 8. CDR3 DNA sequence: TGTGCTAGTGATACCCGGACAGGGTATGAAGCTTTCTTT. Its protein product is CASDTRTGYEAFF.

This clone was seen a single time. The chain combines TRBV6-2 or TRBV6-3 with TRBJ1-4; 8 nucleotides line up with TRBD1. From germline, CDR1 is MNHEY and CDR2 SVGEGT. Trimming at V came to 6 bases and at J to 8 bases, leaving 8 bases not matched to a gene. The CDR3 covers 14 residues. In DNA, the CDR3 is TGTGCCAGCAGCCATGGACAGGGTGGCGAAAAACTGTTTTTT. Its translation: CASSHGQGGEKLFF.

CDR3 sequence: CASSAGPVGTQYF. The DNA of the CDR3 is TGTGCCAGCAGCGCGGGCCCGGTCGGTACGCAGTATTTT. The chain joins TRBV7-2 to TRBJ2-3, with D perhaps matching TRBD2 (5 bases). V lost 5 bases and J 8 bases, leaving 14 bases between the germline ends. The length of the CDR3 is 13 residues. Germline V gene lookup returns CDR1 SGHTA and CDR2 FQGNSA.

J is TRBJ2-1 and V is TRBV5-1, with D maybe TRBD2 (6 bases). Germline V lookup: CDR1 SGHRS, CDR2 YFSETQ. Between the trimmed V and J ends, which lost 4 bases and 3 bases, there was a span of 17 bases. The CDR3 totals 16 residues. The CDR3 loop is CASSPSLGGRYNEQFF. CDR3 bases: TGCGCCAGCAGCCCATCTCTCGGGGGACGCTACAATGAGCAGTTCTTC.

The gene calls are TRBV29-1 and TRBJ1-2; 11 positions match TRBD1. The CDR3 has 11 amino acids. Germline CDR1 reads SQVTM; CDR2 reads ANQGSEA. After removal of 6 bases from V and 8 bases from J, the junction contained 2 bases not matched to a gene. CDR3 DNA sequence: TGCAGCGTCGGGACAGGGGGAGGCTACACCTTC. Its protein product is CSVGTGGGYTF.

The gene calls are TRBV30 and TRBJ1-3; 7 bases map to TRBD1. Germline CDR1 and CDR2: GTSNPN and SVGIG (reference sequence). Trimming cost V 1 base and J 3 bases; bases outside gene matches: 6. The CDR3 sequence is 15 residues long. The CDR3 reads CAWSANDRVGNTIYF. Here the CDR3 DNA reads TGTGCCTGGAGTGCCAACGACAGGGTTGGAAACACCATATATTTT.

The chain employs TRBV30 and TRBJ2-6; D not certain. The V and J ends lost 0 bases and 0 bases respectively, with 12 bases between them. The CDR3 loop spans 17 amino acids. Germline CDR1 GTSNPN, CDR2 SVGIG (reference sequence). The CDR3 loop reads CAWSVLFFASGANVLTF. The DNA of the CDR3 is TGTGCCTGGAGTGTACTTTTTTTCGCCTCTGGGGCCAACGTCCTGACTTTC.

The chain recombines TRBV7-9 with TRBJ1-2; D gene uncertain. The CDR3 runs to 15 residues. The V gene lost 5 bases and the J gene lost 0 bases, with 13 bases spanning the gap. Germline CDR1 SEHNR, CDR2 FQNEAQ (reference sequence). CDR3 residues: CASSPSTETNYGYTF. The CDR3, as DNA: TGTGCCAGCAGCCCCTCGACGGAAACTAACTATGGCTACACCTTC.

Notes on this clone: Compared with germline, one end of the junction differs, possibly owing to a read error. The chain has TRBV3-1 (or the pseudogene TRBV3-2) and TRBJ1-1, with 9 bases lining up with TRBD1. The CDR3 length is 13 residues. Per the germline V gene, CDR1 is LGHDT and CDR2 is YNNKEL (reference sequence). The CDR3: CASSRGQGGQALF. CDR3 DNA sequence: TGTGCCAGCAGCCGGGGACAGGGTGGCCAAGCGCTCTTT.

This chain joins TRBV6-1 and TRBJ2-7; D ambiguous. Trimming pared 1 base from V and 4 bases from J, leaving 8 bases between. Germline V gene data show CDR1 as MNHNS and CDR2 as SASEGT. The CDR3 sequence is 13 residues long. In nucleotides, the CDR3 is TGTGCCAGCAGTGAAGTTTTGGGTTACGAGCAGTACTTC. It encodes CASSEVLGYEQYF.

The chain has TRBV10-3 and TRBJ1-2; TRBD1 matches 11 bases. Germline-derived CDR1 and CDR2 are ENHRY and SYGVKD. CDR3 size: 15 residues. The V gene end was trimmed by 6 bases and the J gene end by 4 bases; junction bases not matched to a gene: 7. The CDR3 nucleotides read TGTGCCATCAGCCGGACAGGGGGCGGTGGCTATGGCTACACCTTC. This codes for CAISRTGGGGYGYTF.

V and J are TRBV4-3 and TRBJ2-3, with TRBD2 identical over 7 bases. The germline V gene has CDR1 LGHNA and CDR2 YSLEER. V trimming: 3 bases; J trimming: 1 base; junction bases outside the gene matches: 10. CDR3 size: 17 residues. This CDR3 is CASSQLLGAGGTDTQYF. In DNA form, the CDR3 reads TGCGCCAGCAGCCAGCTCCTCGGTGCGGGGGGCACAGATACGCAGTATTTT.

The DNA for the CDR3 is TGTGCCAGCAGTTCAACTAATGAAAAACTGTTTTTT. Its translation is CASSSTNEKLFF. V and J are TRBV27 and TRBJ1-4; no clear D. In germline, CDR1 is MNHEY, CDR2 SMNVEV (reference sequence). Trimming pared 4 bases from V and 0 bases from J, leaving 0 bases between. The CDR3 loop spans 12 amino acids.

This chain joins TRBV12-3 or TRBV12-4 and TRBJ1-5, with D possibly TRBD1 on 5 matching bases. The CDR3 runs 13 residues. Trimming took 7 bases from V and 5 from J, leaving 12 bases between them. CDR3 in amino acids: CASKVGGYQPQHF. The CDR3 nucleotides are TGTGCCAGCAAAGTTGGGGGTTATCAGCCCCAGCATTTT.

In its sample, this clone was seen a few times. This chain's CDR3 is CASSTTGGQGYTF. The CDR3 coding sequence is TGTGCCAGCAGCACAACAGGGGGCCAAGGCTACACCTTC. The V and J genes are TRBV6-5 and TRBJ1-2; TRBD1 matches 9 bases. The V gene's germline CDR1 is MNHEY and CDR2 SVGAGI. V shed 6 bases, J shed 8 bases, and the junction held 7 bases outside the gene matches. The CDR3 contains 13 residues.

This clone was seen more than once but under ten times. J is TRBJ1-1 and V is TRBV6-5, with D possibly TRBD1 on 6 matching bases. Germline V gene lookup returns CDR1 MNHEY and CDR2 SVGAGI. The CDR3 sequence is 12 residues long. Between the trimmed V and J ends, which lost 2 bases and 11 bases, there was a span of 12 bases. This chain's CDR3 is CASSYGTSGAFF. Written as DNA, the CDR3 is TGTGCCAGCAGTTACGGGACAAGTGGGGCTTTCTTT.

V gene TRBV15 combines with J gene TRBJ2-5; tentative D call: TRBD2 (5 bases). Germline values: CDR1 LNHNV, CDR2 YYDKDF (reference sequence). Deletions cut 5 bases from V and 1 base from J, with 14 bases between. This CDR3 spans 15 amino acids. CDR3 sequence reads: CATSRWTGSQETQYF. The CDR3, as DNA: TGTGCCACCAGCCGATGGACGGGGTCCCAAGAGACCCAGTACTTC.

This chain connects TRBV7-8 to TRBJ1-3; 8 bases are a match to TRBD1. Germline V CDR1 and CDR2: SGHVS, FQNEAQ. The V and J ends lost 1 base and 3 bases, in that order; junction bases with no gene match: 2. This CDR3 has 15 amino acids. The CDR3 DNA sequence: TGTGCCAGCAGCTTAGTAGGACAGGGTGGAAACACCATATATTTT. Protein sequence: CASSLVGQGGNTIYF.

The sample holds a few counts of this clone. The chain employs TRBV27 and TRBJ1-6; 10 nucleotides agree with TRBD1. Germline CDR1 reads MNHEY; CDR2 reads SMNVEV (reference sequence). V lost 7 bases and J lost 9; bases outside the gene matches: 6. The CDR3 length is 14 residues. The DNA for the CDR3 is TGTGCCAGCACGTTTGGGGACAGGGGTTCACCCCTCCACTTT. The encoded protein is CASTFGDRGSPLHF.

The V and J genes are TRBV5-4 and TRBJ1-3; 8 nucleotides line up with TRBD1. This CDR3 has 16 residues. Per the germline V gene, CDR1 is SGHNT and CDR2 is YYREEE (reference sequence). V gave up 4 bases and J gave up 0 bases; unmatched junction bases: 6. CDR3: CASSPWTGNSGNTIYF. CDR3 bases: TGTGCCAGCAGCCCATGGACAGGGAACTCTGGAAACACCATATATTTT.

This chain uses TRBV7-8 with TRBJ2-7, with D perhaps matching TRBD2 (5 bases). The CDR3 has 16 residues. Trimming left V 4 bases short and J 0 bases short, with 16 bases between. CDR1 is SGHVS, CDR2 FQNEAQ, per germline. CDR3 coding DNA: TGTGCCAGCAGCTCCGTCGATTGGGCGGGCTCCTACGAGCAGTACTTC. Encoded protein: CASSSVDWAGSYEQYF.